This TCR beta chain was profiled in a study of blood T cell repertoires in COVID-19 (dated by TCRdb to 2020 to 2021). Background for the entire study: Samples from collaborators originated in the United States, Italy and Spain and spanned both the acute and convalescent phases of COVID-19. Deeply sampled blood TCRbeta repertoires from subjects exposed to, actively infected with, or recovered from COVID-19 were included in the dataset. Where HLA class I and class II types were available, the types were taken from metadata supplied by the sample provider, not from assay-based typing. Sample metadata almost always included a de-identified subject ID, COVID-19 status, age in years and sex. The samples were drawn from the first 160 participants of the ongoing ImmuneRACE study and from roughly 1,300 subjects provided by 6 global collaborators. The repertoires were released in a freely available public database meant as a resource for research on the immune response to SARS-CoV-2. The prospective study material was composed of cDNA or gDNA derived from T cells, B-cell-depleted T cells, or PBMCs.

The collaborating institutions used their own protocols to collect whole blood in K2EDTA tubes. For TCRbeta analysis, collaborators shipped samples in one of three forms: frozen whole blood, isolated PBMCs, or DNA extracted from either of those sample types. Inclusive of the bounding cysteine and phenylalanine, the CDR3 is 15 residues long. Only CDR3 DNA remains: 45 bases, in frame from the first base. The junction shows trimming of 5 bases on V and 7 bases on J, plus 18 bases between the germline ends. Taken from the germline V gene, the CDR1 and CDR2 loops are MNHEY and SVGAGI. TCRbeta CDR3 regions were amplified from genomic DNA using the immunoSEQ Assay, a bias-controlled multiplex PCR. As for how the authors treated the data: Nucleated cell counts per sample were estimated from amplification of reference gene primers within the assay. To quantify the absolute abundance of each unique TCRbeta CDR3 rearrangement, sequence reads were collapsed and filtered. For each sample, productive Simpson clonality was calculated by taking the square root of Simpson's diversity index across productive rearrangements. The clones in this table, taken by TCRdb from immuneACCESS, are in-frame only. Not every clone is retained; where verified, under half of the shortfall comes from an unresolved V gene, and the cause of the rest is unknown. Clonal size and the V and J genes are those of that table, whereas D and trimming came from the DNA. The sample data list 95,000 to 120,000 clones, and about two thirds of these were observed just once. The ten largest make up less than 2% of the sample.

A note on this clone: The antigen it binds to is not known. No base qualities exist here, and no much larger clone lies one base off it.

General conclusions and limits of the study: Clinical and demographic metadata were provided uncurated, with the amount varying by source and participant.

Source material: peripheral blood. The source is a woman in her thirties or forties with acute or convalescent COVID-19. The rearrangement combines TRBV6-5 with TRBJ1-3; the D gene identity is not certain. CDR3 reads: CASSLTSIPPNTIYF. The nucleotides are TGTGCCAGCAGTCTAACCTCCATCCCGCCGAACACCATATATTTT.